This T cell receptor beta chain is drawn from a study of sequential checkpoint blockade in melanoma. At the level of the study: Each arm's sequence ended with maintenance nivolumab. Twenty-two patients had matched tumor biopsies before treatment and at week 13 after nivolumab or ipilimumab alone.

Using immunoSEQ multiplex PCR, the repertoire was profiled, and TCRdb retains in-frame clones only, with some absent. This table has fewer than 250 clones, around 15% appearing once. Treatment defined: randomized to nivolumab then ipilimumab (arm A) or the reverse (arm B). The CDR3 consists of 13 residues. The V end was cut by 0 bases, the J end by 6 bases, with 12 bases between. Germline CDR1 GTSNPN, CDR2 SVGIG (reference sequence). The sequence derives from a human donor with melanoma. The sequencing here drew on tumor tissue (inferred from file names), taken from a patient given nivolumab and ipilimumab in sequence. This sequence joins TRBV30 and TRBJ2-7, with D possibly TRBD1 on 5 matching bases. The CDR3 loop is CAWSVVGAREQYF. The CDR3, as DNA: TGTGCCTGGAGTGTAGTTGGGGCACGCGAGCAGTACTTC.